Listed here are 27 T cell receptor beta chains from one sample, sequenced in a study of T cell repertoires in urothelial bladder cancer. Profiled with immunoSEQ multiplex PCR; TCRdb holds only in-frame clones, not every one. The table shows some 2,300 clones, with 68% occurring only once. Sequenced material: bladder tissue. Receptors were obtained from a human donor with a benign inflammatory bladder lesion.

This clone has a single count. The V and J genes are TRBV27 and TRBJ2-2; D might be TRBD1 (5 bases). V was trimmed by 6 bases and J by 3 bases, leaving 8 bases between them. The germline V gene has CDR1 MNHEY and CDR2 SMNVEV (reference sequence). This CDR3 spans 13 amino acids. The CDR3 protein is CASRGVDTGELFF. The DNA for the CDR3 is TGTGCCAGCAGAGGGGTTGACACCGGGGAGCTGTTTTTT.

This sequence joins TRBV11-3 and TRBJ2-2; 9 bases line up with TRBD1. The CDR3 has 14 residues. Germline V lookup: CDR1 SGHNT, CDR2 YENEEA. The V segment lost 4 bases and the J segment 6 bases; nucleotides outside the gene matches: 3. The CDR3: CASSSRQGAGELFF. In nucleotides, the CDR3 is TGTGCCAGCAGCTCCAGACAGGGGGCCGGGGAGCTGTTTTTT.

The chain couples TRBV2 to TRBJ1-1; D may be TRBD1 (6 bases). Germline-derived CDR1 and CDR2 are SNHLY and FYNNEI. This CDR3 is 15 amino acids long. The V and J ends lost 0 bases and 8 bases respectively, with 16 bases between them. CDR3 sequence (DNA): TGTGCCAGCAGTGAAGCGCGTCTTGGGGGCATAGAAGCTTTCTTT. It codes for CASSEARLGGIEAFF. The entire variable domain, with the rest obtained from reference TRBV2 and TRBJ1-1, is as follows: EPEVTQTPSHQVTQMGQEVILRCVPISNHLYFYWYRQILGQKVEFLVSFYNNEISEKSEIFDDQFSVERPDGSNFTLKIRSTKLEDSAMYFCASSEARLGGIEAFFGQGTRLTVV.

The chain recombines TRBV27 with TRBJ1-5; possibly TRBD1 for D (6 bases). The germline V gene encodes CDR1 MNHEY and CDR2 SMNVEV (reference sequence). The CDR3 runs 17 residues. The V and J ends lost 4 bases and 1 base respectively, with 17 bases between them. CDR3 coding DNA: TGTGCCAGCAGTTCGACACCCGGACAGCGAAGCAATCAGCCCCAGCATTTT. Translating gives CASSSTPGQRSNQPQHF.

This clone was recorded once. The J gene is TRBJ1-6, the V gene TRBV19; 7 bases match TRBD1. This CDR3 region has 14 residues. The ends lost 5 bases at V and 7 bases at J; junction bases unmatched: 5. Germline V gene data show CDR1 as LNHDA and CDR2 as SQIVND (reference sequence). The CDR3 DNA reads as TGTGCCAGTAGTGTTACAGGGGAAAATTCACCCCTCCACTTT. It yields the protein CASSVTGENSPLHF.

As regards this clone: A read error may account for a junction end that differs from germline. CDR3 coding DNA: TGTGCCATCGGTGACACTCGCTATGACTACACCTTC. Amino acid sequence: CAIGDTRYDYTF. This chain joins TRBV10-3 and TRBJ1-2; D is unclear. In germline, CDR1 is ENHRY, CDR2 SYGVKD. The CDR3 sequence is 12 residues long.

The V and J genes are TRBV7-2 and TRBJ2-1, with a possible D match to TRBD2 (5 bases). Per the germline V gene, CDR1 is SGHTA and CDR2 is FQGNSA. The CDR3 totals 15 residues. Trimming shortened V by 5 bases and J by 0 bases, and 11 bases separated the two germline ends. In nucleotides, the CDR3 is TGTGCCAGCAGCCTCGGGGTTAGCTCCTACAATGAGCAGTTCTTC. It codes for CASSLGVSSYNEQFF.

The chain couples TRBV25-1 to TRBJ2-7; 8 bases fit TRBD2. The CDR3 runs to 17 residues. Germline CDR1 MGHDK, CDR2 SYGVNS. V lost 4 bases to trimming and J lost 6 bases; unmatched junction nucleotides: 17. The CDR3 DNA follows: TGTGCCAGCAGTGGGTCCCCTCTGATAGCGGGAAGAAGCGAGCAGTACTTC. It specifies CASSGSPLIAGRSEQYF.

The genes are TRBV21-1 and TRBJ2-7; the DNA was not compared with TRBD2, the D call given in the table. TRBV21-1 is marked as a pseudogene. The CDR3 has 18 amino acids. The DNA for the CDR3 is TGTGCCAGCAGCAAACTAGGGACTACAGAGTTAAGCTCCTACGAGCAGTACGTC. Protein: CASSKLGTTELSSYEQYV.

V and J are TRBV21-1 and TRBJ1-6. TRBV21-1 has pseudogene status. The CDR3 totals 15 residues. CDR3 residues: CAIRGASSYNSPLHF. The CDR3 nucleotides are TGTGCCATCCGGGGGGCGAGCTCCTATAATTCACCCCTCCACTTT.

This chain uses TRBV5-6 with TRBJ2-1; D unresolved. Trimming pared 3 bases from V and 10 bases from J, leaving 8 bases between. CDR1 SGHDT and CDR2 YYEEEE come from the germline V gene. This CDR3 is built from 11 residues. CDR3 DNA: TGTGCCAGCAGCTCGTGGATCGAGCAGTTCTTC. Translation gives CASSSWIEQFF.

V usage is TRBV7-9 and J usage is TRBJ2-5, with 10 bases aligning to TRBD1. The CDR3 covers 18 residues. CDR1 is SEHNR and CDR2 is FQNEAQ in the germline V gene (reference sequence). After removal of 2 bases from V and 7 bases from J, the junction contained 16 bases not matched to a gene. The CDR3 is CASSLTQILGQGQATQYF. The CDR3 DNA reads TGTGCCAGCAGCTTAACTCAAATTTTGGGACAGGGGCAGGCGACCCAGTACTTC. Looking up the rest from reference TRBV7-9 and TRBJ2-5 gives the full variable domain: DTGVSQNPRHKITKRGQNVTFRCDPISEHNRLYWYRQTLGQGPEFLTYFQNEAQLEKSRLLSDRFSAERPKGSFSTLEIQRTEQGDSAMYLCASSLTQILGQGQATQYFGPGTRLLVL.

V and J are TRBV19 and TRBJ2-5, with D possibly called TRBD1 or TRBD2 (5 bases each). Germline V gene lookup returns CDR1 LNHDA and CDR2 SQIVND (reference sequence). V gave up 3 bases and J gave up 5 bases, with 13 bases separating them. There are 14 residues in the CDR3. CDR3 sequence reads: CASSMGVLEETQYF. CDR3 bases: TGTGCCAGTAGTATGGGGGTACTCGAGGAGACCCAGTACTTC.

V usage is TRBV5-3 and J usage is TRBJ2-7; the D is unclear. TRBV5-3 is given ORF status, its function remaining uncertain. V lost 3 bases and J lost 0, with 10 bases in between. CDR3 length: 14 amino acids. The CDR3 nucleotides read TGTGCCAGAAGCTCTATTGATGTCTCCTACGAGCAGTACTTC. This codes for CARSSIDVSYEQYF.

The genes are TRBV27 and TRBJ2-1; D remains unclear. This CDR3 contains 13 residues. V dropped 5 bases and J dropped 9 bases, with 14 bases sitting between them. Germline CDR1 and CDR2: MNHEY and SMNVEV (reference sequence). CDR3 loop: CASSPASSGEQFF. The CDR3 region has the DNA TGTGCCAGCAGTCCAGCCTCGAGTGGTGAGCAGTTCTTC.

The chain is built from TRBV21-1 and TRBJ2-4; the table's D call TRBD1 went unverified against the DNA. TRBV21-1 is a pseudogene. The CDR3 totals 18 residues. The CDR3 DNA is TGTGCCAGCAGCAAAGGATTCGGGACAACCTTAGACAAAAACATTCAGTACTTC. Its translation is CASSKGFGTTLDKNIQYF.

This clone was seen more than once but under ten times. The CDR3 region is CASSQDSDTGELFF. The CDR3 nucleotides are TGCGCCAGCAGCCAGGACAGTGACACCGGGGAGCTGTTTTTT. The V gene is TRBV4-3, the J gene TRBJ2-2; a possible D gene is TRBD1 (6 bases). The CDR3 sequence is 14 residues long. CDR1 is LGHNA and CDR2 is YSLEER in the germline V gene. The V and J ends lost 3 bases and 3 bases respectively, with 8 bases between them.

This chain links TRBV13 with TRBJ2-3; tentatively, D is TRBD2 (8 bases). This CDR3 has 16 amino acids. V was clipped by 5 bases and J by 4 bases, with 19 bases between them. In germline, CDR1 is PRHDT, CDR2 FYEKMQ (reference sequence). The CDR3 reads CASSTGSGGGPDTQYF. CDR3 DNA: TGTGCCAGCAGCACAGGATCGGGAGGGGGCCCAGATACGCAGTATTTT.

The V gene is TRBV5-4, the J gene TRBJ2-7; D is possibly TRBD2 (5 bases). The CDR3 loop spans 12 amino acids. V was pared by 4 bases and J by 0 bases, with 5 bases between. Germline values: CDR1 SGHNT, CDR2 YYREEE (reference sequence). CDR3 sequence: CASSRDSYEQYF. The CDR3 DNA sequence: TGTGCCAGCAGCCGGGACTCCTACGAGCAGTACTTC.

The chain employs TRBV5-4 and TRBJ2-1; D is undetermined. Germline lookup yields CDR1 SGHNT and CDR2 YYREEE (reference sequence). CDR3 length equals 13 residues. V lost 8 bases and J lost 0, with 9 bases in between. The CDR3 DNA sequence: TGTGCCAGTACAGATTCCTCCTACAATGAGCAGTTCTTC. It encodes CASTDSSYNEQFF.

CDR3 loop: CASSPTSGREQYV. DNA for the CDR3: TGTGCCAGCTCACCAACGAGCGGGAGGGAGCAGTACGTC. The V call is TRBV18, the J call TRBJ2-7; 9 bases align to TRBD2. J was trimmed by 7 bases and V by 2 bases; bases with no gene match: 3. The CDR3 has 13 amino acids. Looked up from germline, CDR1 is KGHSH and CDR2 is LQKENI.

This chain connects TRBV29-1 to TRBJ2-7; the match to TRBD1 covers 9 bases. The CDR3 runs 11 residues. Per germline, CDR1 SQVTM and CDR2 ANQGSEA. The V and J ends lost 6 bases and 7 bases, in that order; junction bases with no gene match: 4. CDR3 sequence reads: CSVGTGREQYF. CDR3 DNA: TGCAGCGTGGGGACAGGGCGGGAGCAGTACTTC.

The rearrangement links TRBV18 to TRBJ1-3; D uncertain. Trimming took 4 bases from V and 0 from J, leaving 10 bases between them. CDR3 length: 15 amino acids. In germline, CDR1 is KGHSH, CDR2 LQKENI. CDR3 in amino acids: CASSQPIRSGNTIYF. In nucleotides, the CDR3 is TGTGCCAGCTCACAACCGATACGCTCTGGAAACACCATATATTTT.

CDR3 sequence (DNA): TGTGCCAGTAGTATATCTTCGGGGAACTATGGCTACACCTTC. It yields the protein CASSISSGNYGYTF. The V and J genes are TRBV19 and TRBJ1-2, with D unclear. The CDR3 extends over 14 amino acids. Germline CDR1 and CDR2: LNHDA and SQIVND (reference sequence). V was cut by 2 bases and J by 2 bases, with 9 bases left in between.

The chain uses TRBV6-6 and TRBJ1-2; 9 nucleotides align to TRBD1. Germline V lookup: CDR1 MNHNY, CDR2 SVGAGI (reference sequence). V dropped 5 bases and J dropped 8; count of bases not matched to a gene: 9. CDR3 length equals 14 residues. The CDR3: CASSVGDRVGGYTF. Written as DNA, the CDR3 is TGTGCCAGCAGTGTCGGGGACAGGGTGGGCGGCTACACCTTC.

The gene calls are TRBV6-5 and TRBJ2-5; TRBD2 is a possible D gene (6 bases). Trimming removed 2 bases from V and 0 bases from J, with 10 bases in between. This CDR3 region has 15 residues. Germline CDR1 is MNHEY and CDR2 is SVGAGI. In nucleotides, the CDR3 is TGTGCCAGCAGTTACGCGGAGGGATACCAAGAGACCCAGTACTTC. Protein: CASSYAEGYQETQYF.

The chain carries TRBV27 and TRBJ2-2, with 8 bases fitting TRBD2. J was trimmed by 4 bases and V by 6 bases; bases with no gene match: 10. The V gene's germline CDR1 is MNHEY and CDR2 SMNVEV (reference sequence). This CDR3 is 16 amino acids long. CDR3 amino acids: CASSRRAGGITGELFF. The CDR3 DNA reads TGTGCCAGCAGCCGCCGGGCGGGAGGCATCACCGGGGAGCTGTTTTTT.